The TCR beta chain described here comes from a study of blood T cell repertoires in COVID-19. The overall study: Researchers got acute and convalescent COVID-19 samples from the United States, Italy and Spain. Sources were T cells, B-cell-depleted T cells, or PBMCs; the material itself was cDNA or gDNA.

This CDR3 spans 15 amino acids. Per the germline V gene, CDR1 is LGHDT and CDR2 is YNNKEL (reference sequence). V gave up 3 bases and J gave up 9 bases; unmatched junction bases: 8. Authors' processing steps: The assay estimated nucleated cells by amplifying reference gene primers. Some clones are missing from TCRdb's copy, which holds only in-frame ones; the method was immunoSEQ multiplex PCR. V, J and clone size derive from that table, while D and trimming were established from the DNA sequence. This table has fewer than 250,000 clones, around 85% appearing once. Sequencing input: peripheral blood. The TCR comes from a man aged 40-49 years with acute or convalescent COVID-19. The J gene is TRBJ1-6, the V gene TRBV3-1 (or the pseudogene TRBV3-2), with 7 bases identical to TRBD1. The CDR3 DNA reads as TGTGCCAGCAGCCAGCTCAGGGGGGAAAGTTCACCCCTCCACTTT. Its translation is CASSQLRGESSPLHF.